Listed here are 12 T cell receptor beta chains from one sample, sequenced in a study of T cell repertoires in cytomegalovirus infection. TCRdb processed the reads anew with MiXCR; each CDR3 protein has one entry. This table holds nearly 450,000 distinct CDR3 sequences, roughly 31% found once. The sample was PBMCs. The receptors come from a human donor in good health (CMV status not recorded). Some clones in this sample may be carry-over from other donors' samples.

This clonotype was found many times. The chain recombines TRBV12-3 or TRBV12-4 with TRBJ1-2; 8 bases are a match to TRBD1. J gave up 6 bases and V 3 bases, and 12 bases lay outside the gene matches. The CDR3 spans 16 residues. The CDR3 reads CASSFGLWTGQNGYTF. CDR3 sequence (DNA): TGTGCCAGCAGTTTTGGGCTTTGGACAGGGCAGAATGGCTACACCTTC.

The gene calls are TRBV25-1 and TRBJ1-1, with D possibly being TRBD1 (5 bases). Germline V gene lookup returns CDR1 MGHDK and CDR2 SYGVNS. The CDR3 runs 13 residues. The V end was cut by 8 bases, the J end by 4 bases, with 14 bases between. Here the CDR3 DNA reads TGTGCCAGCTCAGGGTTCCAGCTCACTGAAGCTTTCTTT. Protein: CASSGFQLTEAFF.

There are many counts of this clonotype. The chain joins TRBV6-1 to TRBJ1-3, with D perhaps TRBD1 (6 bases). The CDR3 spans 15 residues. Trimming pared 6 bases from V and 4 bases from J, leaving 16 bases between. Germline CDR1 MNHNS, CDR2 SASEGT. The CDR3 region is CASRHLGGPGNTIYF. The CDR3 DNA follows: TGTGCCAGCAGACACCTCGGGGGCCCGGGAAACACCATATATTTT.

There are a few counts of this clonotype. The genes are TRBV6-1 and TRBJ1-1; TRBD1 matches 8 bases. CDR1 and CDR2 (germline): MNHNS, SASEGT. CDR3 length: 14 residues. The V and J ends lost 6 bases and 4 bases, in that order; junction bases with no gene match: 7. The CDR3 region is CASRTGQVPTEAFF. CDR3 nucleotide sequence: TGTGCCAGCAGGACGGGACAGGTGCCCACTGAAGCTTTCTTT.

This clonotype was seen more than once but under ten times. The rearrangement joins TRBV4-1 to TRBJ1-6; maybe TRBD1 (6 bases). Trimming pared 2 bases from V and 9 bases from J, leaving 14 bases between. Per the germline V gene, CDR1 is MGHRA and CDR2 is YSYEKL. This CDR3 has 15 amino acids. The CDR3: CASSQQQGGGSPLHF. CDR3 nucleotide sequence: TGCGCCAGCAGCCAACAACAGGGAGGAGGTTCACCCCTCCACTTT.

This clonotype showed up many times. The CDR3 DNA follows: TGTGCCAGCAGTTTAGCCGCACAGGGGATATATAGCAATCAGCCCCAGCATTTT. This sequence encodes CASSLAAQGIYSNQPQHF. This chain uses TRBV12-3 or TRBV12-4 with TRBJ1-5; 7 bases fit TRBD1. The ends lost 0 bases at V and 0 bases at J; junction bases unmatched: 8. CDR3 length equals 18 residues.

The chain recombines TRBV2 with TRBJ1-1; the D is unclear. Germline CDR1 reads SNHLY; CDR2 reads FYNNEI. The germline V and J ends were trimmed by 0 bases and 11 bases, with 10 bases remaining between them. CDR3 length: 12 residues. The CDR3 DNA reads as TGTGCCAGCAGTGAAGCGCTGAGAGAGGCTTTCTTT. This gives the protein CASSEALREAFF.

Worth noting for this clonotype: Because the CDR3 is missing its conserved closing phenylalanine or tryptophan, this is likely a read error. The V gene is TRBV2, the J gene TRBJ2-1, with 7 bases aligning to TRBD2. This CDR3 has 11 residues. The germline gives CDR1 SNHLY, CDR2 FYNNEI. V lost 5 bases to trimming and J lost 10 bases; unmatched junction nucleotides: 2. CDR3 sequence (DNA): TGTGCCAGCAGTCCGGGACTAGAGCAGTTCTTA. Encoded protein: CASSPGLEQFL.

This clonotype was counted at least ten times. The rearrangement joins TRBV7-2 to TRBJ2-5; D is possibly TRBD1 (5 bases). Trimming removed 1 base from V and 4 bases from J, with 16 bases in between. The CDR3 sequence is 16 residues long. CDR1 SGHTA and CDR2 FQGNSA come from the germline V gene. The DNA of the CDR3 is TGTGCCAGCAGCTTAGGAGTTGGGGCCTCGGGAGAGACCCAGTACTTC. It codes for CASSLGVGASGETQYF.

V is TRBV20-1 and J is TRBJ2-3; 8 bases are shared with TRBD2. The CDR3 contains 17 residues. With V trimmed by 0 bases and J by 4 bases, 12 bases remained unmatched. Germline V gene lookup returns CDR1 DFQATT and CDR2 SNEGSKA (reference sequence). CDR3 protein: CSARDRRTGGAADTQYF. CDR3 DNA: TGCAGTGCTAGAGATCGGAGGACGGGGGGGGCCGCAGATACGCAGTATTTT.

Only a few counts were recorded for this clonotype. This chain links TRBV5-5 with TRBJ2-1; a possible D gene is TRBD2 (6 bases). Per germline, CDR1 SGHKS and CDR2 YYEKEE (reference sequence). Between the trimmed V and J ends, which lost 3 bases and 2 bases, there was a span of 18 bases. The CDR3 length is 17 residues. The CDR3 DNA is TGTGCCAGCAGCTGGGGGTCGGGGGACGGTGCCTACAATGAGCAGTTCTTC. It codes for CASSWGSGDGAYNEQFF.

There are many counts of this clonotype. This chain connects TRBV7-2 to TRBJ2-5, with 8 positions matching TRBD2. CDR1 and CDR2 from the germline V gene are SGHTA and FQGNSA. V was pared by 1 base and J by 5 bases, with 6 bases of the junction left unmatched. The length of the CDR3 is 15 residues. DNA of the CDR3: TGTGCCAGCAGCTTAGAACAGCGGGGGCGGGAGACCCAGTACTTC. It yields the protein CASSLEQRGRETQYF.